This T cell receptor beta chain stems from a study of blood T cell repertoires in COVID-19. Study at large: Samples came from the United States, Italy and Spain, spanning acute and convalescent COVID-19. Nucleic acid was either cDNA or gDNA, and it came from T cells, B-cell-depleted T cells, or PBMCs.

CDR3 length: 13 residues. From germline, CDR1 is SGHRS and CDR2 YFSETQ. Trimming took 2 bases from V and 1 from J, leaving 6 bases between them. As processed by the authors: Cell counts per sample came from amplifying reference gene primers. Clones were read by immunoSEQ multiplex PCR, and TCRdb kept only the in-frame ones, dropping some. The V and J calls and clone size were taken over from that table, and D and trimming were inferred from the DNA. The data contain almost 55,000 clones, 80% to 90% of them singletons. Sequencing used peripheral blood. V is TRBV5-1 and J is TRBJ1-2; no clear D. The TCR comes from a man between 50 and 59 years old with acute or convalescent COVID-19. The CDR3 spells CASSLANNYGYTF. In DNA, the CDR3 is TGCGCCAGCAGCTTAGCCAATAACTATGGCTACACCTTC.